This T cell receptor beta chain was recorded in a study of cytomegalovirus exposure and HLA in healthy donors. Both 60 Vbeta primers and 13 Jbeta primers went into the PCR. Repertoires were generated with immunoSEQ multiplex PCR, while TCRdb's copy carries only in-frame clones and drops some. The repertoire holds more than 95,000 clones, with roughly 13% as singletons. The CDR3 contains 21 residues. The ends lost 4 bases at V and 2 bases at J; junction bases unmatched: 23. The TCR was taken from a man aged 35-49 years in good health and CMV-seropositive. This chain uses TRBV6-7 with TRBJ1-1, with 9 positions matching TRBD1. TRBV6-7 is given ORF status, its function remaining uncertain. The sequenced sample consisted of PBMCs. CDR3 nucleotides: TGTGCCAGCAGTTCCCCAGACAGGGGGATAGTCGGAGCCCCGATAAACACTGAAGCTTTCTTT. Its translation is CASSSPDRGIVGAPINTEAFF.